Listed here are 12 T cell receptor beta chains from one sample, sequenced in a study of T cell changes during pregnancy in multiple sclerosis (dated by TCRdb to 2018 to 2020). The library was produced with the immunoSEQ multiplex PCR assay. In TCRdb, the immuneACCESS table is reduced to in-frame sequences with V and J assigned. These tables do not hold every clone; where another copy was compared, an unresolved V gene accounts for under half, and the others remain unexplained. A total of 65,000 to 70,000 clones appear in this sample, around 92% of them only once. The ten top clones hold less than 2% of the sample. The sequences come from peripheral blood, collected in the third trimester of pregnancy. The receptor source for this set is a female donor in good health, enrolled as a control in a pregnancy study.

For this clone: Just one base apart from a much larger clone, this may be a read error. The rearrangement joins TRBV6-1 to TRBJ2-5; TRBD2 agrees at 12 bases. The V gene's germline CDR1 is MNHNS and CDR2 SASEGT. V dropped 2 bases and J dropped 2; count of bases not matched to a gene: 0. This CDR3 is built from 15 residues. CDR3 nucleotides: TGTGCCAGCAGTGAACTAGCGGGGGGGCAAGAGACCCAGTACTTC. Protein: CASSELAGGQETQYF.

The V and J genes are TRBV27 and TRBJ2-1; 9 bases fit TRBD2. V gave up 7 bases and J gave up 3 bases; unmatched junction bases: 13. Germline lookup yields CDR1 MNHEY and CDR2 SMNVEV (reference sequence). This CDR3 contains 17 residues. CDR3 region: CASTKWAGGLGYNEQFF. CDR3 nucleotide sequence: TGTGCCAGCACCAAGTGGGCGGGAGGGTTGGGCTACAATGAGCAGTTCTTC.

CDR3 residues: CASLESQGLIGPYEQYF. Here the CDR3 DNA reads TGTGCCAGCCTTGAATCTCAGGGATTGATAGGCCCCTACGAGCAGTACTTC. This chain connects TRBV27 to TRBJ2-7; D is perhaps TRBD1 (5 bases). Trimming shortened V by 8 bases and J by 2 bases, and 25 bases separated the two germline ends. Germline values: CDR1 MNHEY, CDR2 SMNVEV (reference sequence). The CDR3 length is 17 residues.

A note on this clone: This sample also contains other DNA sequences that code for the same CDR3. The chain uses TRBV7-2 and TRBJ2-7; 10 bases line up with TRBD2. J was trimmed by 3 bases and V by 1 base; bases with no gene match: 6. Germline CDR1 reads SGHTA; CDR2 reads FQGNSA. The CDR3 spans 16 residues. The CDR3 protein is CASSLGPSGGFYEQYF. CDR3 DNA: TGTGCCAGCAGCTTAGGCCCTAGCGGGGGCTTCTACGAGCAGTACTTC.

V is TRBV27 and J is TRBJ2-1; possibly TRBD2 for D (5 bases). The CDR3 has 14 residues. Germline-derived CDR1 and CDR2 are MNHEY and SMNVEV (reference sequence). V lost 6 bases and J 4 bases, leaving 13 bases between the germline ends. CDR3: CASSLRANYNEQFF. Here the CDR3 DNA reads TGTGCCAGCAGCCTGCGGGCAAATTACAATGAGCAGTTCTTC.

The rearrangement links TRBV6-5 to TRBJ1-1, with TRBD1 matching 8 bases. From germline, CDR1 is MNHEY and CDR2 SVGAGI. The CDR3 extends over 13 amino acids. J gave up 6 bases and V 0 bases, and 0 bases lay outside the gene matches. CDR3 sequence reads: CASSYSTGAEAFF. As DNA, the CDR3 is TGTGCCAGCAGTTACTCGACAGGGGCTGAAGCTTTCTTT.

This sequence joins TRBV2 and TRBJ2-2; D is undetermined. Trimming took off 5 bases at V and 5 bases at J, with 9 bases between the two ends. Germline V gene data show CDR1 as SNHLY and CDR2 as FYNNEI. CDR3 length: 13 residues. The CDR3 nucleotides read TGTGCCAGCAGTTACTCGGTAACCGGGGAGCTGTTTTTT. This codes for CASSYSVTGELFF.

The chain has TRBV10-1 and TRBJ2-2; 10 bases are shared with TRBD1. The germline gives CDR1 WNHNN, CDR2 SYGVQD (reference sequence). This CDR3 is built from 17 residues. Unmatched junction bases numbered 13, after V lost 7 bases and J lost 5 bases. DNA for the CDR3: TGCGCCAGCACAGACCCGGGACAGGGGAGGTATACCGGGGAGCTGTTTTTT. Amino acid sequence: CASTDPGQGRYTGELFF.

Here the CDR3 reads CASSWGSGTNYEQYF. The CDR3 DNA reads as TGCGCCAGCAGCTGGGGATCCGGGACTAACTACGAGCAGTACTTC. The chain has TRBV5-1 and TRBJ2-7, with 7 positions matching TRBD2. This CDR3 is built from 15 residues. V shed 3 bases and J 3 bases; nucleotides not matched to a gene: 9. Germline values: CDR1 SGHRS, CDR2 YFSETQ.

The chain recombines TRBV27 with TRBJ2-2; 7 positions agree with TRBD1. With 6 bases clipped from V and 6 bases from J, the junction kept 4 bases outside the gene matches. The CDR3 contains 13 residues. The germline gives CDR1 MNHEY, CDR2 SMNVEV (reference sequence). The CDR3 nucleotides read TGTGCCAGCAGAAACAGGGGTCCCGGGGAGCTGTTTTTT. Encoded protein: CASRNRGPGELFF.

The gene calls are TRBV12-5 and TRBJ2-1, with 8 bases aligning to TRBD2. The CDR3 spans 15 residues. CDR1 and CDR2 from the germline V gene are LGHNT and FRNRAP. V was pared by 4 bases and J by 4 bases, with 6 bases of the junction left unmatched. The CDR3, as DNA: TGTGCTAGTGGTTGGACGGTAGCGGGGTACAATGAGCAGTTCTTC. Amino acid sequence: CASGWTVAGYNEQFF.

The chain carries TRBV7-9 and TRBJ2-1, with 13 bases matching TRBD2. This CDR3 region has 17 residues. V lost 5 bases, J lost 2 bases, and 6 bases stayed unmatched. The V gene's germline CDR1 is SEHNR and CDR2 FQNEAQ (reference sequence). The CDR3 nucleotides are TGTGCCAGCAGCCAACCGGGACTAGCGGGACCCTACAATGAGCAGTTCTTC. Protein product: CASSQPGLAGPYNEQFF.